Only a few counts were recorded for the clone carrying this T cell receptor (beta chain). Its specificity is unknown. This CDR3 is built from 18 residues. V lost 3 bases to trimming and J lost 0 bases; unmatched junction nucleotides: 6. These data belong to a study of T-cell memory formation after mild COVID-19. On the study more broadly: In these data, TCR clusters were largely donor specific. Study-wide results and caveats: Day 15 to 85 contracting clones showed balanced CD4/CD8; later expanders leaned CD4+. Second-wave clones that peaked on day 37 lacked confirmed SARS-CoV-2 specificity.

TCRdb independently ran MiXCR on the 5' RACE reads; one entry per CDR3 protein. The sample shows over 500,000 distinct CDR3 sequences, 17% of them seen only once. This clonotype was obtained from an adult woman who had mild COVID-19 (a few samples of this study predate the infection). Cell type and time point are not known. J is TRBJ2-4 and V is TRBV12-3 or TRBV12-4; the match to TRBD2 covers 12 bases. Material: PBMCs or a T cell subset sorted from them (not recorded which). The DNA of the CDR3 is TGTGCCAGCAGTTTGGGGACTAGCGGGTCCCTAGCCAAAAACATTCAGTACTTC. Translation: CASSLGTSGSLAKNIQYF.